The 21 T cell receptor beta chains in this list originate from one sample, sequenced in a study of blood T cell repertoires in COVID-19. Assay used: immunoSEQ multiplex PCR; TCRdb lists only in-frame clones, some missing. The data show roughly 100,000 clones, roughly 90% seen once. The material sequenced was peripheral blood. These receptors were taken from a man aged 80 or over with acute or convalescent COVID-19.

The chain couples TRBV9 to TRBJ2-2, with 10 bases aligning to TRBD2. V lost 0 bases to trimming and J lost 8 bases; unmatched junction nucleotides: 10. CDR1 is SGDLS, CDR2 YYNGEE, per germline. The CDR3 consists of 17 residues. The CDR3 DNA reads TGTGCCAGCAGCGTAGAGGTGCTAGCGGGAGTCCCAGGGGAGCTGTTTTTT. It is translated as CASSVEVLAGVPGELFF.

The rearrangement uses TRBV7-9 and TRBJ2-1; 9 positions agree with TRBD1. CDR3 length: 15 residues. Germline V gives CDR1 SEHNR, CDR2 FQNEAQ (reference sequence). V was pared by 5 bases and J by 8 bases, with 10 bases of the junction left unmatched. The chain's CDR3 is CASSLDRGGFHEQFF. CDR3 nucleotides: TGTGCCAGCAGCCTGGACAGGGGTGGGTTCCATGAGCAGTTCTTC.

This clone was seen a handful of times. The rearrangement links TRBV6-5 to TRBJ2-7; 7 nucleotides line up with TRBD1. Germline CDR1 and CDR2: MNHEY and SVGAGI. This CDR3 has 15 residues. Trimming removed 4 bases from V and 0 bases from J; junction bases left unmatched: 6. The DNA of the CDR3 is TGTGCCAGCAGTTCTAAGGGGGCCAGCTCCTACGAGCAGTACTTC. It specifies CASSSKGASSYEQYF.

This clone has a handful of counts. The gene calls are TRBV3-1 (or the pseudogene TRBV3-2) and TRBJ2-7, with a possible D match to TRBD2 (7 bases). The CDR3 has 16 residues. V gave up 4 bases and J gave up 5 bases, with 21 bases separating them. Germline-derived CDR1 and CDR2 are LGHDT and YNNKEL (reference sequence). The CDR3 nucleotides read TGTGCCAGCAGCCCCCTCTGGGGGCGGGAGATCCACGAGCAGTACTTC. Translation: CASSPLWGREIHEQYF.

The chain carries TRBV19 and TRBJ1-1; perhaps TRBD1 as D (5 bases). The CDR3 loop spans 14 amino acids. CDR1 is LNHDA, CDR2 SQIVND, per germline (reference sequence). The germline V and J ends were trimmed by 8 bases and 1 base, with 14 bases remaining between them. CDR3 in amino acids: CASLTRQGNTEAFF. The CDR3, as DNA: TGTGCCAGTCTAACACGTCAGGGGAACACTGAAGCTTTCTTT.

This chain links TRBV10-3 with TRBJ2-7; D is possibly TRBD1 (6 bases). V was shortened by 7 bases and J by 5 bases, with 9 bases between the two germline ends. Germline V gives CDR1 ENHRY, CDR2 SYGVKD. The CDR3 consists of 11 residues. In DNA form, the CDR3 reads TGTGCCATCAAAGAGGGGGACGAGCAGTACTTC. Its protein product is CAIKEGDEQYF.

This chain uses TRBV7-2 with TRBJ1-4; TRBD1 matches 7 bases. The CDR3 runs to 15 residues. V lost 5 bases and J lost 4; bases outside the gene matches: 7. From germline, CDR1 is SGHTA and CDR2 FQGNSA. Here the CDR3 DNA reads TGTGCCAGCAGCCCGGGGGACAGCGTTAATGAAAAACTGTTTTTT. Protein: CASSPGDSVNEKLFF.

V and J are TRBV30 and TRBJ1-6; tentatively, D is TRBD1 (5 bases). Looked up from germline, CDR1 is GTSNPN and CDR2 is SVGIG (reference sequence). CDR3 length: 15 amino acids. The V end was cut by 0 bases, the J end by 6 bases, with 12 bases between. As DNA, the CDR3 is TGTGCCTGGAGTGTACTCAGGGCCCCTAATTCACCCCTCCACTTT. Translation gives CAWSVLRAPNSPLHF.

This CDR3 is CASSLRARTALTSGASYEQYF. The CDR3 nucleotides are TGTGCCAGCAGCTTAAGGGCCAGGACAGCCCTTACTAGCGGGGCTTCCTACGAGCAGTACTTC. The chain couples TRBV7-8 to TRBJ2-7; 10 bases are shared with TRBD2. Germline-derived CDR1 and CDR2 are SGHVS and FQNEAQ. Germline trimming cut 2 bases from V and 1 base from J; bases unmatched to any gene: 20. This CDR3 region has 21 residues. Full variable domain (rest looked up from reference TRBV7-8 and TRBJ2-7): GAGVSQSPRYKVAKRGQDVALRCDPISGHVSLFWYQQALGQGPEFLTYFQNEAQLDKSGLPSDRFFAERPEGSVSTLKIQRTQQEDSAVYLCASSLRARTALTSGASYEQYFGPGTRLTVT.

The rearrangement joins TRBV2 to TRBJ1-3; 7 positions agree with TRBD1. The V and J ends lost 8 bases and 4 bases, in that order; junction bases with no gene match: 5. CDR3 length equals 13 residues. From germline, CDR1 is SNHLY and CDR2 FYNNEI. The CDR3 region is CASSGGTGNTIYF. CDR3 nucleotide sequence: TGTGCCAGCTCAGGGGGGACAGGAAACACCATATATTTT. The whole variable domain, remainder taken from reference TRBV2 and TRBJ1-3, is EPEVTQTPSHQVTQMGQEVILRCVPISNHLYFYWYRQILGQKVEFLVSFYNNEISEKSEIFDDQFSVERPDGSNFTLKIRSTKLEDSAMYFCASSGGTGNTIYFGEGSWLTVV.

The count of this clone is one. The chain employs TRBV6-5 and TRBJ2-6; 8 bases are shared with TRBD1. Trimming cost V 6 bases and J 4 bases; bases outside gene matches: 2. Germline values: CDR1 MNHEY, CDR2 SVGAGI. This CDR3 spans 14 amino acids. This CDR3 reads CASRQGAGANVLTF. The CDR3 region has the DNA TGTGCCAGCAGGCAGGGGGCCGGGGCCAACGTCCTGACTTTC.

The genes are TRBV9 and TRBJ1-2; the D gene is possibly TRBD1 (5 bases). The CDR3 is 13 amino acids. Trimming stripped 0 bases from V and 7 bases from J, with 10 bases between. CDR1 and CDR2 (germline): SGDLS, YYNGEE. CDR3 nucleotides: TGTGCCAGCAGCGTAGAGGACAACCGTGGCTACACCTTC. Protein: CASSVEDNRGYTF.

The chain is built from TRBV28 and TRBJ2-7; TRBD2 matches 8 bases. Losses at the gene ends were 2 bases for V and 3 bases for J; bases not matched to a gene: 18. The CDR3 covers 19 residues. CDR1 and CDR2 (germline): MDHEN, SYDVKM. For the CDR3, the DNA is TGTGCCAGCAGTTTACCCGCATCCTCTAGCGGGTGGTCAAACTACGAGCAGTACTTC. Translated: CASSLPASSSGWSNYEQYF.

The CDR3 sequence: CATSGGQGLDYGYTF. The DNA for the CDR3 is TGTGCCACCAGTGGAGGACAGGGGCTTGACTATGGCTACACCTTC. This chain connects TRBV24-1 to TRBJ1-2; 9 positions match TRBD1. CDR1 and CDR2 from the germline V gene are KGHDR and SFDVKD. The CDR3 consists of 15 residues. The trim removed 5 bases at V and 3 bases at J, leaving 6 bases unmatched.

The chain joins TRBV19 to TRBJ2-7; 8 bases are a match to TRBD1. The V segment lost 3 bases and the J segment 2 bases; nucleotides outside the gene matches: 3. Germline V gene lookup returns CDR1 LNHDA and CDR2 SQIVND (reference sequence). This CDR3 spans 14 amino acids. CDR3 DNA: TGTGCCAGTAGTATGACAGGGGTACCCTACGAGCAGTACTTC. It translates to CASSMTGVPYEQYF.

J is TRBJ2-5 and V is TRBV25-1; a possible D gene is TRBD2 (6 bases). Germline V gives CDR1 MGHDK, CDR2 SYGVNS. The CDR3 length is 14 residues. Trimming left V 4 bases short and J 9 bases short, with 18 bases between. Here the CDR3 DNA reads TGTGCCAGCAGTGGGGGGGAAGGTTTTGATGCCCAGTACTTC. It is translated as CASSGGEGFDAQYF.

The chain has TRBV28 and TRBJ2-7; TRBD1 matches 8 bases. The CDR3 length is 13 residues. V lost 5 bases to trimming and J lost 4 bases; unmatched junction nucleotides: 4. Germline CDR1 and CDR2: MDHEN and SYDVKM. Here the CDR3 DNA reads TGTGCCAGCAGTAGGGGACAGGCGTACGAGCAGTACTTC. Amino acid sequence: CASSRGQAYEQYF.

The CDR3 region is CASSRTSGSPSYEQYF. The DNA of the CDR3 is TGTGCCAGCAGCCGGACTAGCGGGAGTCCCTCCTACGAGCAGTACTTC. The rearrangement joins TRBV6-2 or TRBV6-3 to TRBJ2-7; TRBD2 matches 13 bases. CDR3 length: 16 residues. Per the germline V gene, CDR1 is MNHEY and CDR2 is SVGEGT. The ends lost 6 bases at V and 0 bases at J; junction bases unmatched: 5.

This clone was detected only a few times. V and J are TRBV6-1 and TRBJ2-3, with D possibly being TRBD1 (6 bases). Trimming stripped 3 bases from V and 3 bases from J, with 16 bases between. The CDR3 covers 16 residues. Germline CDR1 reads MNHNS; CDR2 reads SASEGT. CDR3 bases: TGTGCCAGCAGTGAGAGGGGGTTTGGGGGAACAGATACGCAGTATTTT. Residues: CASSERGFGGTDTQYF.

The chain recombines TRBV9 with TRBJ2-2; possibly TRBD1 for D (6 bases). Trimming stripped 5 bases from V and 5 bases from J, with 10 bases between. Per germline, CDR1 SGDLS and CDR2 YYNGEE. The CDR3 spans 13 residues. The CDR3 DNA follows: TGTGCCAGCAGAAGCGACAGGACCGGGGAGCTGTTTTTT. Translation: CASRSDRTGELFF.

This clone was recorded a few times. The chain recombines TRBV30 with TRBJ1-5; 12 positions match TRBD1. Germline CDR1 and CDR2: GTSNPN and SVGIG (reference sequence). The V and J ends lost 2 bases and 5 bases, in that order; junction bases with no gene match: 4. The CDR3 has 15 amino acids. DNA for the CDR3: TGTGCCTGGAGTACCGGGACAGGGGGCTATCAGCCCCAGCATTTT. Translated: CAWSTGTGGYQPQHF.